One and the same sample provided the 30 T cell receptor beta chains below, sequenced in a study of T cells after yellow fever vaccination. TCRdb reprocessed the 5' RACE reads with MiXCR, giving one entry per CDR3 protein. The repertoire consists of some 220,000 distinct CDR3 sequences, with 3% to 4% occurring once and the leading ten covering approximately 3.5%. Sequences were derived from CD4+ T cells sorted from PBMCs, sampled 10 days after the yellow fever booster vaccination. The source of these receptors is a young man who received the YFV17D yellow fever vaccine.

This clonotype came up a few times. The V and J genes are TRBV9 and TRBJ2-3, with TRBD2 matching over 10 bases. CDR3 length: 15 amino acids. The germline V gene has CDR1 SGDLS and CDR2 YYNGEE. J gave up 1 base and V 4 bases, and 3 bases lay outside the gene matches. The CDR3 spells CASSILAGGTDTQYF. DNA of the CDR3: TGTGCCAGCAGCATTCTAGCGGGGGGCACAGATACGCAGTATTTT.

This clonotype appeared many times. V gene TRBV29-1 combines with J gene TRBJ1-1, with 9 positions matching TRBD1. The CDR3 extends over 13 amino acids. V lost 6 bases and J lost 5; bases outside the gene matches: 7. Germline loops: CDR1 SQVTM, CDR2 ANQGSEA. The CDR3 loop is CSVAGQGKTEAFF. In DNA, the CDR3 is TGCAGCGTCGCCGGACAGGGGAAAACTGAAGCTTTCTTT.

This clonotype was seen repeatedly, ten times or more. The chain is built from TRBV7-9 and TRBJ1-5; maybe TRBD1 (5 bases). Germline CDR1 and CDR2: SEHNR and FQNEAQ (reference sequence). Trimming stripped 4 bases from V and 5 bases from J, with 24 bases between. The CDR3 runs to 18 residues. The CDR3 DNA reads TGTGCCAGCAGCTCGTGGGGCACTAGTGGGGTTTTTGATCAGCCCCAGCATTTT. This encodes CASSSWGTSGVFDQPQHF.

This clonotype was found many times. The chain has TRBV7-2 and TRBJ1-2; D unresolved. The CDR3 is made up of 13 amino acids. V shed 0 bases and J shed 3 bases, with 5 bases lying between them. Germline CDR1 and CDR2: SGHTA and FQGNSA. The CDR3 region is CASSLARDYGYTF. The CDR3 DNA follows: TGTGCCAGCAGCTTAGCGAGGGACTATGGCTACACCTTC.

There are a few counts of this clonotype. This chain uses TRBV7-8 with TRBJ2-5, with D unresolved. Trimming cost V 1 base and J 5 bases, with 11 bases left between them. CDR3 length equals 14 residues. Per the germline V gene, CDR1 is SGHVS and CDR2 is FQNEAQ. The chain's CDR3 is CASSLGGYRETQYF. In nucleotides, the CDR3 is TGTGCCAGCAGCTTAGGAGGATACCGGGAGACCCAGTACTTC.

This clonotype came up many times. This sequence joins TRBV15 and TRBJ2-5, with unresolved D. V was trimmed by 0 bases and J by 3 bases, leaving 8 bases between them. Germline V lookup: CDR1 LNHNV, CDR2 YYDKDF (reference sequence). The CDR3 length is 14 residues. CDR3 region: CATSRESSKETQYF. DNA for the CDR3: TGTGCCACCAGCAGAGAGTCCAGCAAAGAGACCCAGTACTTC.

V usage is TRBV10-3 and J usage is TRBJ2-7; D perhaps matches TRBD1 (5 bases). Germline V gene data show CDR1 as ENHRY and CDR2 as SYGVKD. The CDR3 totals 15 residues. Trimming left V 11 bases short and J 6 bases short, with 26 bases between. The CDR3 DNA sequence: TGTGCCGTCGGACGTACCGGACAAGGTTTGACCGAGCAGTACTTC. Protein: CAVGRTGQGLTEQYF.

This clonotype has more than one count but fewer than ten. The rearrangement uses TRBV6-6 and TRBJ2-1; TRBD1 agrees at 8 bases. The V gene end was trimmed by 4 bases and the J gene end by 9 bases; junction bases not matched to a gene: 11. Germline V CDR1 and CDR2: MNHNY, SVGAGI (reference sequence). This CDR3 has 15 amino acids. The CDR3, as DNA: TGTGCCAGCAGTTGGACAGGGAACTCCTTCGGTGAGCAGTTCTTC. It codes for CASSWTGNSFGEQFF.

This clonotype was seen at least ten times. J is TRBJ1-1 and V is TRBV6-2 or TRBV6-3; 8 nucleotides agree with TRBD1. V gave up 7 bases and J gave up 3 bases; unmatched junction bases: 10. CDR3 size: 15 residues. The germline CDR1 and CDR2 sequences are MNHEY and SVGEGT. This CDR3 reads CASTPSDRDYTEAFF. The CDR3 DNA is TGTGCCAGCACCCCCTCGGACAGGGATTACACTGAAGCTTTCTTT.

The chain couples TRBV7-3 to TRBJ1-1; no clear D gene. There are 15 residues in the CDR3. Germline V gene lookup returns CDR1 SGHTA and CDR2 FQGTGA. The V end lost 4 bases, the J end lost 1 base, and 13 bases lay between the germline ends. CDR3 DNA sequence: TGTGCCAGCAGCTCCAACCCGGTTCGGAACACTGAAGCTTTCTTT. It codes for CASSSNPVRNTEAFF.

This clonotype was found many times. CDR3 loop: CSARGYKGYGYTF. The DNA for the CDR3 is TGCAGTGCTAGGGGATATAAGGGCTATGGCTACACCTTC. This chain links TRBV20-1 with TRBJ1-2; no firm D call. This CDR3 region has 13 residues. Trimming pared 3 bases from V and 4 bases from J, leaving 12 bases between. Germline CDR1 reads DFQATT; CDR2 reads SNEGSKA (reference sequence).

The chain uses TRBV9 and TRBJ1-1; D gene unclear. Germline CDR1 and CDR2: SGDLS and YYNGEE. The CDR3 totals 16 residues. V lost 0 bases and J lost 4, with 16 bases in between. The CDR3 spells CASSVVYRRFRTEAFF. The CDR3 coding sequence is TGTGCCAGCAGCGTAGTCTATCGCCGGTTTCGCACTGAAGCTTTCTTT.

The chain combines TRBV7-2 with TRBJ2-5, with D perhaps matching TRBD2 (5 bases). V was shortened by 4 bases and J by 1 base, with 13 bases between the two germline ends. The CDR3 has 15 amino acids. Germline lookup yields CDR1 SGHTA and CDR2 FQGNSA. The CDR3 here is CASSSSGLLQETQYF. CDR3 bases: TGTGCCAGCAGCTCCTCCGGACTCCTCCAAGAGACCCAGTACTTC.

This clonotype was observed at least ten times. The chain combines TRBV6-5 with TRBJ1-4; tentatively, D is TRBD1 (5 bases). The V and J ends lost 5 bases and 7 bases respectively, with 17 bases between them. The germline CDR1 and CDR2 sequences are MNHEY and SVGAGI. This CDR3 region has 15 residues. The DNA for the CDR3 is TGTGCCAGCAGTCCCCGTGGGGCATTACCTGAAAAACTGTTTTTT. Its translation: CASSPRGALPEKLFF.

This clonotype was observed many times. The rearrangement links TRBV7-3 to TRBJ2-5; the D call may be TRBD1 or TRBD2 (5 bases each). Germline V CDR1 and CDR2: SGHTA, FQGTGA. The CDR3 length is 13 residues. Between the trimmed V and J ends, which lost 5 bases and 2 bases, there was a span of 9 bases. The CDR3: CASSQWGQETQYF. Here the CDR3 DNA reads TGTGCCAGCAGCCAATGGGGGCAAGAGACCCAGTACTTC.

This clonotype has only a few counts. The CDR3 spells CASSIDRVQPQHF. The DNA for the CDR3 is TGTGCCAGTAGTATAGACAGGGTTCAGCCCCAGCATTTT. The J gene is TRBJ1-5, the V gene TRBV19, with D tentatively TRBD1 (5 bases). Germline CDR1 and CDR2: LNHDA and SQIVND (reference sequence). V shed 0 bases and J shed 6 bases, with 6 bases lying between them. The CDR3 runs to 13 residues.

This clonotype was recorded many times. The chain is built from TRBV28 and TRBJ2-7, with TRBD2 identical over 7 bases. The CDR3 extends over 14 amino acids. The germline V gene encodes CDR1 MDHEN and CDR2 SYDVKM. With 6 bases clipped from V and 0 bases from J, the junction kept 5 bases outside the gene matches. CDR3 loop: CASRGGVGSYEQYV. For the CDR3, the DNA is TGTGCCAGCAGGGGAGGGGTTGGCTCCTACGAGCAGTACGTC.

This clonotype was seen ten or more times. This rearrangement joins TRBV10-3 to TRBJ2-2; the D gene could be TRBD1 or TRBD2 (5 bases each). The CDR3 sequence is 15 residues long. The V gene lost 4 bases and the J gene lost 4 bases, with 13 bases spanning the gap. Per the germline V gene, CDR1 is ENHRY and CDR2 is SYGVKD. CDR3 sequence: CAISGEGRLTGELFF. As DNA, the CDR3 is TGTGCCATCAGTGGTGAGGGGCGACTCACCGGGGAGCTGTTTTTT.

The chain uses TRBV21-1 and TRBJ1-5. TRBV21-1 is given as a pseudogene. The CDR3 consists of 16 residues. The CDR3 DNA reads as TGTGCCAGCAGCAAAGACGACCCGTATAGCAATCAGCCCCAGCATTTT. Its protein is CASSKDDPYSNQPQHF.

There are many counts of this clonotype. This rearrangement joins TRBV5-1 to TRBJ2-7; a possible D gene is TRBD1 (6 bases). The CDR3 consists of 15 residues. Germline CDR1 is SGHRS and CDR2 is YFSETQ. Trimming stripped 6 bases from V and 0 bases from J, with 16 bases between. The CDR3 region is CASNPQGPSSYEQYF. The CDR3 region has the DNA TGCGCCAGCAACCCACAGGGCCCGAGCTCCTACGAGCAGTACTTC.

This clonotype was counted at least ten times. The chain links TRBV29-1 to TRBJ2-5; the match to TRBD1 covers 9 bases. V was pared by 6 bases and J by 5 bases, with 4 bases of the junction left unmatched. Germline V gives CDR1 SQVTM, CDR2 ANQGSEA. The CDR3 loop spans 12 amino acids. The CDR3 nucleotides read TGCAGCGTCTGGACAGGGGCTGAGACCCAGTACTTC. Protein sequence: CSVWTGAETQYF.

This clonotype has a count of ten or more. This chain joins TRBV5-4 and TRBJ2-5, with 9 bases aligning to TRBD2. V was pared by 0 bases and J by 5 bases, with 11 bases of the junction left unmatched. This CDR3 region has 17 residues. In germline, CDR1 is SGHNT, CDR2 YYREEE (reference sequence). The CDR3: CASSLAGGSGGGETQYF. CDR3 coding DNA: TGTGCCAGCAGCTTGGCCGGTGGTAGCGGGGGTGGGGAGACCCAGTACTTC.

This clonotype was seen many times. The CDR3 loop is CATSTAKGGTDTQYF. The CDR3 DNA is TGTGCCACCAGTACCGCAAAGGGCGGGACAGATACGCAGTATTTT. The chain is built from TRBV24-1 and TRBJ2-3, with D possibly matching TRBD2 (5 bases). V lost 6 bases and J 3 bases, leaving 15 bases between the germline ends. The CDR3 runs 15 residues. The V gene's germline CDR1 is KGHDR and CDR2 SFDVKD.

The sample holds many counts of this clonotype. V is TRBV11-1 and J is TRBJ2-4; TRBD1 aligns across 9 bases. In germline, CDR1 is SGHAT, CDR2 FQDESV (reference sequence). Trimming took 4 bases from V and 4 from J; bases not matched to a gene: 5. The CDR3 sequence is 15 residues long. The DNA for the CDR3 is TGTGCCAGCAGCTCCTCACAGGGGGCGAAAAACATTCAGTACTTC. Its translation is CASSSSQGAKNIQYF.

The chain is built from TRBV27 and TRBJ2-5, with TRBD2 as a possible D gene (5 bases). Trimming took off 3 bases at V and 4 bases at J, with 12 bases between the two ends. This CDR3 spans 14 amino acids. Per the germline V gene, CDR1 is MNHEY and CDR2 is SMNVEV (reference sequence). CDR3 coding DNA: TGTGCCAGCAGTTTTCGGGCTAGCCTAGAGACCCAGTACTTC. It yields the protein CASSFRASLETQYF.

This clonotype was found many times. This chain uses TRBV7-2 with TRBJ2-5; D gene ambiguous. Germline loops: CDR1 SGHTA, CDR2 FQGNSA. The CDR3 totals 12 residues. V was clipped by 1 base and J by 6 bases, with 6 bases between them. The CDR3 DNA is TGTGCCAGCAGCTTAGTGGATCAGACCCAGTACTTC. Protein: CASSLVDQTQYF.

The chain's CDR3 is CASSLTGTASTDTQYF. CDR3 nucleotide sequence: TGTGCCAGCAGCTTAACCGGGACAGCGAGCACAGATACGCAGTATTTT. The chain has TRBV5-4 and TRBJ2-3, with TRBD1 matching 7 bases. V trimming: 2 bases; J trimming: 0 bases; junction bases outside the gene matches: 6. Germline V lookup: CDR1 SGHNT, CDR2 YYREEE (reference sequence). This CDR3 has 16 residues.

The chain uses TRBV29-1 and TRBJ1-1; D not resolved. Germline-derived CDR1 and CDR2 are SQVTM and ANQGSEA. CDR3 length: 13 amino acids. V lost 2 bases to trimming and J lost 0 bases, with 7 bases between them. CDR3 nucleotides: TGCAGCGTTGAACTGGTAATGAACACTGAAGCTTTCTTT. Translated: CSVELVMNTEAFF.

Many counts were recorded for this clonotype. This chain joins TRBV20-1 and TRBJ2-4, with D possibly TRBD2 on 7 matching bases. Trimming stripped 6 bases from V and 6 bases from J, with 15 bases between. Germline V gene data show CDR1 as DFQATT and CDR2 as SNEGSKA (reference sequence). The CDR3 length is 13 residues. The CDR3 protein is CSAGGGFLNIQYF. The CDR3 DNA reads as TGCAGTGCAGGGGGGGGGTTTCTAAACATTCAGTACTTC.

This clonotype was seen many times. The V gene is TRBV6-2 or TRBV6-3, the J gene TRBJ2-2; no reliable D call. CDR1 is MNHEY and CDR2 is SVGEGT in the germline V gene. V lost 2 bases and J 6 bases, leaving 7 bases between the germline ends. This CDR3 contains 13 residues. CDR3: CASSYTRSGELFF. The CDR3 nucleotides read TGTGCCAGCAGTTACACGCGGTCCGGGGAGCTGTTTTTT.